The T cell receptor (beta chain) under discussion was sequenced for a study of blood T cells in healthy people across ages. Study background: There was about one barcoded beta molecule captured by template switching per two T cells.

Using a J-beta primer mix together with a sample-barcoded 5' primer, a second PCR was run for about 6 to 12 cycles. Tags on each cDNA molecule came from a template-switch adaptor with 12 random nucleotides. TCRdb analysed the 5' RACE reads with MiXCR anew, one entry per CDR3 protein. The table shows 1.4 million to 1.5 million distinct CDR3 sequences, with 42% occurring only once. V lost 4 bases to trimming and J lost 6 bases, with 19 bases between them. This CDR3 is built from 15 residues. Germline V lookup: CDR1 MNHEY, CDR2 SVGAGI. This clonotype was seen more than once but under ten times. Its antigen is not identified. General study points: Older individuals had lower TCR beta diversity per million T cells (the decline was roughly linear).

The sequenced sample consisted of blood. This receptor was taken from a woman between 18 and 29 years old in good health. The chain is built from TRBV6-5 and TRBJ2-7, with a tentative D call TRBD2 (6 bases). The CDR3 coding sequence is TGTGCCAGCAGTTTCCCGGGACTTGCGGGACTCGAGCAGTACTTC. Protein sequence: CASSFPGLAGLEQYF.